This entry is about one TCR beta chain. The antigen is unknown. Germline V gene sequence: CDR1 ENHRY, CDR2 SYGVKD. V lost 10 bases and J lost 4; bases outside the gene matches: 5. The CDR3 length is 12 residues. These data originate in a study of shared clonotypes between healthy human individuals. Study-level results: The four-donor shared clonotypes exceeded non-shared clonotypes in generation probability, with non-shared ones scoring lower.

Sorted-subset replicate PCRs used approximately 200 ng of genomic DNA. This amount corresponded to tens of thousands of T cell genomes. Profiling relied on immunoSEQ multiplex PCR, and the TCRdb table lists in-frame clones only, not all of them. Counted here are millions of clones, less than 95% occurring once; the ten biggest clones make up about 1.1%. Terminally differentiated effector memory CD45RA+ cells were excluded by CCR7 positive selection of CD45RO-negative cells. The source is a man aged 18 to 30 in good health. The chain employs TRBV10-3 and TRBJ2-5; TRBD1 matches 8 bases. Sequencing was performed on naive CD8+ T cells sorted from blood. The DNA for the CDR3 is TGTGCCACCGAAGGACAGGGAGAGACCCAGTACTTC. As protein: CATEGQGETQYF.